The rows below give T cell receptor beta chains drawn from one sample of a study of monozygotic twins with inflammatory bowel disease. Reanalyzing the 5' RACE reads, TCRdb keeps one entry per CDR3 protein, without DNA. This specimen shows approximately 400,000 distinct CDR3 sequences; the ten leading clones hold 2.4%. Material for sequencing was blood. These receptors were obtained from a human donor with ulcerative colitis or Crohn's disease, or a healthy co-twin of an affected twin (not recorded which). Each CDR3 is given with its conserved first and last residue. Each record gives: J gene, V gene, CDR3 protein.

j_call: TRBJ2-5; v_call: TRBV7-3; cdr3_aa: CASSLGGWETQYF
j_call: TRBJ2-7; v_call: TRBV4-2; cdr3_aa: CASSQDRARGASYEQYF
j_call: TRBJ2-1; v_call: TRBV7-3; cdr3_aa: CASSLTKPLSYNEQFF
j_call: TRBJ2-7; v_call: TRBV7-6; cdr3_aa: CASSPGQATYEQYF
j_call: TRBJ2-4; v_call: TRBV27; cdr3_aa: CASSFSGAKNIQYF
j_call: TRBJ2-5; v_call: TRBV7-8; cdr3_aa: CASTRAGRKETQYF
j_call: TRBJ2-5; v_call: TRBV7-2; cdr3_aa: CASSNGLAQETQYF
j_call: TRBJ2-5; v_call: TRBV7-2; cdr3_aa: CASSFQGQETQYF
j_call: TRBJ2-2; v_call: TRBV11-3; cdr3_aa: CASSSGPTGELFF
j_call: TRBJ2-5; v_call: TRBV12-3/TRBV12-4; cdr3_aa: CASSPTTFQETQYF
j_call: TRBJ2-7; v_call: TRBV2; cdr3_aa: CASSLTLPGQVEYF
j_call: TRBJ2-3; v_call: TRBV5-1; cdr3_aa: CASSPGGVTDTQYF
j_call: TRBJ2-7; v_call: TRBV11-2; cdr3_aa: CASSLGYGGVSYEQYF
j_call: TRBJ1-2; v_call: TRBV25-1; cdr3_aa: CASSDTANYGYTF
j_call: TRBJ2-1; v_call: TRBV6-5; cdr3_aa: CASSYIGTRGYNEQFF
j_call: TRBJ2-3; v_call: TRBV9; cdr3_aa: CASSVSLDTQYF
j_call: TRBJ1-2; v_call: TRBV15; cdr3_aa: CATSTPLDGYTF
j_call: TRBJ1-4; v_call: TRBV20-1; cdr3_aa: CSAREVTTNEKLFF
j_call: TRBJ1-1; v_call: TRBV9; cdr3_aa: CASSAVQGNTEAFF
j_call: TRBJ2-7; v_call: TRBV10-3; cdr3_aa: CASNTLGDGEQYF
j_call: TRBJ2-7; v_call: TRBV6-1; cdr3_aa: CASNRDTYYEQYF
j_call: TRBJ1-5; v_call: TRBV2; cdr3_aa: CASSEATGRQPQHF
j_call: TRBJ2-6; v_call: TRBV6-1; cdr3_aa: CARLFRDRRPGANVLTF
j_call: TRBJ1-1; v_call: TRBV15; cdr3_aa: CATSTTGRVTEAFF
j_call: TRBJ2-1; v_call: TRBV2; cdr3_aa: CASSPRTGRQFF
j_call: TRBJ1-5; v_call: TRBV20-1; cdr3_aa: CSARDWGRGMQPQHF
j_call: TRBJ1-1; v_call: TRBV10-2; cdr3_aa: CASRLDSDTEAFF
j_call: TRBJ2-6; v_call: TRBV5-1; cdr3_aa: CASSRGGAGANVLTF
j_call: TRBJ1-6; v_call: TRBV30; cdr3_aa: CAWKAGGLKALHF
j_call: TRBJ2-7; v_call: TRBV12-3/TRBV12-4; cdr3_aa: CATSGTNSYEQYF
j_call: TRBJ1-5; v_call: TRBV7-2; cdr3_aa: CASSSNRDQPQHF
j_call: TRBJ2-1; v_call: TRBV11-2; cdr3_aa: CASSLDFSGFSGSYNEQFF
j_call: TRBJ1-5; v_call: TRBV15; cdr3_aa: CATSSQRQYNQPQHF